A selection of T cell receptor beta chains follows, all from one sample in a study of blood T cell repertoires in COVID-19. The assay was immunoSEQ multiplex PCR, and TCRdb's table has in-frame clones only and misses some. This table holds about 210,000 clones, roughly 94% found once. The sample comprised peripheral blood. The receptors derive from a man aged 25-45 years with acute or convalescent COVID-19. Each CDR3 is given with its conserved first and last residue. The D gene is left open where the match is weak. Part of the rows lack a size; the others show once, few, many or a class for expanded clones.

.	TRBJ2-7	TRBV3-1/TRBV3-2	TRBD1	CASSQPGQYYEQYF	TGTGCCAGCAGCCAACCGGGACAGTACTACGAGCAGTACTTC
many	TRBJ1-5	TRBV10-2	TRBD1	CASRRDRANNQPQHF	TGCGCCAGCAGACGGGACAGGGCCAACAATCAGCCCCAGCATTTT
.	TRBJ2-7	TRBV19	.	CASSKVGLTVSSYEQYF	TGTGCCAGTAGTAAGGTGGGGCTGACAGTTAGCTCCTACGAGCAGTACTTC
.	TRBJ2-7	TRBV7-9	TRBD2	CASSLSSGGLEQYF	TGTGCCAGCAGCTTATCCTCGGGAGGGCTCGAGCAGTACTTC
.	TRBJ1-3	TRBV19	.	CASSLGLYGNTIYF	TGTGCCAGTAGTCTCGGACTGTATGGAAACACCATATATTTT
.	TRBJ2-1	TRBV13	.	CASSDLAAPYNEQFF	TGTGCCAGCAGCGACTTAGCGGCACCCTACAATGAGCAGTTCTTC
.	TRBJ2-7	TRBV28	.	CASSFSPPFREQYF	TGTGCCAGCAGTTTCAGTCCCCCATTCCGCGAGCAGTACTTC
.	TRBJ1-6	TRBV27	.	CASTTGRSPLHF	TGTGCCAGCACCACAGGAAGATCACCCCTCCACTTT
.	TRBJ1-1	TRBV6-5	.	CASRPTTTQGEAFF	TGTGCCAGCAGACCCACTACCACACAGGGCGAAGCTTTCTTT
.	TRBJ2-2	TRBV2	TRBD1	CASPDRENTGELFF	TGTGCCAGCCCGGACAGGGAGAACACCGGGGAGCTGTTTTTT
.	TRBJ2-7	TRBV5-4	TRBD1	CASSLGQGEGEQYF	TGTGCCAGCAGCTTGGGACAGGGGGAGGGCGAGCAGTACTTC
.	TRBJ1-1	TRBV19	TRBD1	CASTPTGRKTEAFF	TGTGCCAGTACCCCGACAGGGCGTAAGACTGAAGCTTTCTTT
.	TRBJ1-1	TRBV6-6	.	CASSYGQGQWNTEAFF	TGTGCCAGCAGTTACGGGCAGGGCCAATGGAACACTGAAGCTTTCTTT
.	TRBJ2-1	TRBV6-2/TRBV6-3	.	CASSKDWAGQFF	TGTGCCAGCAGTAAGGACTGGGCGGGGCAGTTCTTC
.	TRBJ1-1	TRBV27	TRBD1	CASSSRGQGNTEAFF	TGTGCCAGCAGTTCTCGGGGACAGGGGAACACTGAAGCTTTCTTT
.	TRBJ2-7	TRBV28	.	CASSLVTSEQYF	TGTGCCAGCAGTTTGGTTACTAGCGAGCAGTACTTC
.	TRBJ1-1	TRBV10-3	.	CAISVPGNTEAFF	TGTGCCATCAGTGTACCAGGGAACACTGAAGCTTTCTTT
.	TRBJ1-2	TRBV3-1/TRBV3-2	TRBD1	CASSHWTGNYGYTF	TGTGCCAGCAGCCATTGGACAGGGAACTATGGCTACACCTTC
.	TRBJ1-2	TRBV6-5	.	CASPGQNYGYTF	TGTGCCAGTCCGGGACAAAACTATGGCTACACCTTC
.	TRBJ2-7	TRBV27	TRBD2	CASSTGILAGGRPYEQYF	TGTGCCAGCAGTACGGGGATTCTAGCGGGAGGCCGTCCCTACGAGCAGTACTTC
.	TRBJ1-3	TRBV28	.	CASRLLQGYGNTIYF	TGTGCCAGCCGACTCCTACAGGGTTACGGAAACACCATATATTTT
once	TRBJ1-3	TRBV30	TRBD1	CACRTGYGNTIYF	TGTGCCTGCAGGACAGGGTATGGAAACACCATATATTTT
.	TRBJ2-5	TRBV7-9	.	CASSYWRGAGIVETQYF	TGTGCCAGCAGCTACTGGCGCGGGGCGGGGATTGTAGAGACCCAGTACTTC
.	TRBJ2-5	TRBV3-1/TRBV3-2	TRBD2	CASSQDKSLAGGGTQYF	TGTGCCAGCAGCCAAGATAAATCACTAGCGGGAGGCGGGACCCAGTACTTC
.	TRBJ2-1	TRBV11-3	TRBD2	CASRTGLAGTHEQFF	TGTGCCAGCAGGACGGGACTAGCGGGTACCCATGAGCAGTTCTTC
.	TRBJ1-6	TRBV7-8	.	CASSLNGAGNYNSPLHF	TGTGCCAGCAGCCTAAATGGGGCAGGCAACTATAATTCACCCCTCCACTTT
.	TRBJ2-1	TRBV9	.	CASSVDHSYNEQFF	TGTGCCAGCAGCGTAGATCACTCATACAATGAGCAGTTCTTC
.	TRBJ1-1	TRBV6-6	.	CASRNRVENTEAFF	TGTGCCAGCCGAAACAGGGTGGAGAACACTGAAGCTTTCTTT
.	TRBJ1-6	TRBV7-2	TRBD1	CASSRTGHNSPLHF	TGTGCCAGCAGCCGGACAGGACATAATTCACCCCTCCACTTT
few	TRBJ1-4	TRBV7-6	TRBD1	CASSPWTGGNEKLFF	TGTGCCAGCAGCCCATGGACAGGGGGCAACGAAAAACTGTTTTTT
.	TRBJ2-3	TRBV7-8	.	CASSVRPGRTDTQYF	TGTGCCAGCAGCGTGCGACCCGGGAGAACAGATACGCAGTATTTT
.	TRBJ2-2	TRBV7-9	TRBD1	CASSYRGLDTGELFF	TGTGCCAGCAGCTACAGGGGGTTAGACACCGGGGAGCTGTTTTTT
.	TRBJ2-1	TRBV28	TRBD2	CASSLNSGGVYNEQFF	TGTGCCAGCAGTTTGAATTCGGGGGGGGTTTACAATGAGCAGTTCTTC
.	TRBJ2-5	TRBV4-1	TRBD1	CASSTGTGGLETQYF	TGCGCCAGCAGCACCGGGACAGGGGGCTTAGAGACCCAGTACTTC